This paragraph reports one TCR beta chain. Its antigen is not yet known. The method was 5' RACE. The input for every TCR library was 3,500 to 4,000 ng of total RNA. For each sample, cDNA synthesis with SMARTScribe reverse transcriptase was split into eight separate reactions. During cDNA synthesis, template switching introduced unique molecular identifiers that contained a 6-nucleotide sample barcode. Two nested PCRs of roughly 16 and 10 cycles amplified the TCRalpha and TCRbeta cDNA, and bead purification followed each PCR. Before amplification, the cDNA was treated with uracil DNA-glycosylase and purified using the QIAquick PCR purification kit. The second PCR added Illumina TruSeq-compatible adapters along with sample-specific barcodes. Library quality and concentration were assessed using TapeStation and Qubit, and approximately 5 ng of each library was pooled. Sequencing of pooled libraries was carried out on an Illumina HiSeq2500 single-index Rapid Run using 2 x 100 bp reads and custom sequencing primers. The study's processing was this. MiGEC version 1.2.6 was used for UMI-based consensus assembly to correct PCR and sequencing errors. V(D)J alignment, clonotype assembly and CDR3 extraction were performed with MiXCR version 2.1.1. To normalise gene usage, clonotype sharing and MAIT/NKT TCR abundance, the top 1000, 10 000 and 20 000 clonotypes in each sample were analysed. Diversity was computed as the inverse Simpson index with the vegan R package after downsampling to 27 000 UMIs. Statistical testing used paired Mann-Whitney U tests on the discordant twin pairs and applied Benjamini-Hochberg correction for multiple testing. Each entry corresponds to one CDR3 protein sequence from reads that TCRdb reprocessed, and DNA is not given. These V and J calls originate from TCRdb's pipeline instead of the authors' own analysis. The table of this sample itemizes about 450,000 distinct CDR3 sequences. The ten top clones hold 2% to 3% of the sample.

The CDR3, from cysteine to phenylalanine, totals 15 residues. The coding DNA is unavailable. In the germline V gene, CDR1 corresponds to KGHDR and CDR2 to SFDVKD. The sample comes from a study of monozygotic twins with inflammatory bowel disease (dated by TCRdb to about 2019). Describing the broader study: In total, 28 monozygotic twin pairs made up the full study: 19 Danish pairs, all IBD-discordant, plus nine German pairs, of which four were IBD-concordant and five were IBD-discordant. Disease-associated traits were sought mainly through comparisons between IBD patients and their genetically identical healthy co-twins within discordant pairs. Each individual had, on average, about 151 000 unique TCRalpha sequences and 181 000 unique TCRbeta sequences available for analysis. Findings and caveats that apply to the study as a whole: The results gave no support for a single strong signal or clonotype linked to IBD. No difference in repertoire similarity was observed between concordant and discordant twins, possibly owing to limited statistical power. The analysis was unable to tell different T cell subtypes apart. IBD patients had lower TCRbeta repertoire diversity, measured by the inverse Simpson index, than their healthy co-twins. Because patients were on differing immunosuppressive treatments, the repertoires may have picked up extra background noise and inter-individual variability. Compared with healthy twins, IBD patients shared fewer clonotypes with other individuals, and the difference was most pronounced in patients with signs of disease activity.

A roughly 2.5 ml peripheral blood sample was drawn into PAXgene tubes per donor and stored at -80°C. Without T cell sorting, total RNA was isolated from whole blood using the PAXgene blood miRNA kit on an automated QIAcube. Deep TCRalpha and TCRbeta repertoire profiling with unique molecular barcoding was performed on peripheral blood of monozygotic twin pairs concordant or discordant for inflammatory bowel disease. Smoking habits were recorded for all twin pairs, and each individual was classified as a current, former or never smoker. Source material: blood. This clonotype was obtained from a human donor with ulcerative colitis or Crohn's disease, or a healthy co-twin of an affected twin (not recorded which). The V and J genes are TRBV24-1 and TRBJ2-2. The CDR3 protein is CATSDPRMNTGELFF.